This TCR beta chain was captured by sequencing in a study of vaccination and CD4 T cells after COVID-19. Study as a whole: Of the convalescent patients, who were SARS-CoV-2 positive by nasal swab PCR, fewer than ten had mild and one severe disease.

On this clonotype: Its target is unknown.

Cultured CD4+ T cell DNA underwent sequencing with the Oncomine TCR Beta short-read assay. In this case, cultured CD4+ T cells provided the extracted genomic DNA. MiXCR, applied by TCRdb to the PCR reads, yields one record per CDR3 protein. The data show 15,000 to 25,000 distinct CDR3 sequences, 40% to 50% seen once. Treatment specified: roughly 11-day PBMC culture with coronavirus spike peptide pools or control peptides (ViraFEST assay). CDR3 size: 12 residues. The ends were cut back, 9 bases at V and 6 bases at J, with 14 bases in the middle. Looked up from germline, CDR1 is LNHDA and CDR2 is SQIVND (reference sequence).

The TCR sequence derives from a human donor who had recovered from COVID-19. The chain uses TRBV19 and TRBJ1-1; the D gene is possibly TRBD1 (5 bases). Sequenced material: CD4+ T cells from blood, cultured in vitro, taken before SARS-CoV-2 vaccination. CDR3 sequence: CASNRGTSEAFF. In nucleotides, the CDR3 is TGTGCCAGCAATCGGGGGACGTCTGAAGCTTTCTTT.